This entry is about one T cell receptor (beta chain). V shed 6 bases, J shed 6 bases, and the junction held 6 bases outside the gene matches. The germline gives CDR1 MNHEY, CDR2 SVGAGI. The CDR3 sequence is 13 residues long. The table came from immunoSEQ multiplex PCR; TCRdb's copy has only in-frame clones and leaves some out. The profile shows about 340,000 clones, more than 85% of them singletons. Participants had their cohort set by participant-reported clinical history. Recovery among Cohort 3 donors was established by two negative PCRs, clearance, or symptom resolution. The sample belongs to a study of blood T cell repertoires in COVID-19.

Sequencing input: PBMCs or T cells enriched from blood (not recorded which). This sequence was found in a woman aged 30 to 39 who had recovered from COVID-19. The chain couples TRBV6-5 to TRBJ1-2; 8 bases are shared with TRBD1. CDR3 in DNA: TGTGCCAGCAGGACGGACAGGGTTCATGGCTACACCTTC. It specifies CASRTDRVHGYTF.